Listed below are T cell receptor beta chains from one sample, sequenced in a study of shared clonotypes between healthy human individuals. Data came from immunoSEQ multiplex PCR; TCRdb stores just in-frame clones and leaves some out. The profile shows millions of clones, about 95% of them singletons. The sequenced material came from naive CD4+ T cells sorted from blood. The receptors shown here come from a man between 18 and 29 years old in good health. The CDR3 runs from the conserved cysteine through the conserved F or W. Each record gives: D gene, J gene, clone size, V gene, CDR3 DNA, CDR3 protein. The D gene is left open where the match is weak. A clone size is listed for some rows: how often the clone was seen (once, few, many), or a class if it is expanded.

d_call: .; j_call: TRBJ2-5; clone_size: .; v_call: TRBV9; cdr3_nt: TGTGCCAGCAGTACGGGACTTTTCCAAGAGACCCAGTACTTC; cdr3_aa: CASSTGLFQETQYF
d_call: TRBD2; j_call: TRBJ2-3; clone_size: .; v_call: TRBV5-1; cdr3_nt: TGCGCCAGCAGTTTGCGGGAGGGTTCTGATACGCAGTATTTT; cdr3_aa: CASSLREGSDTQYF
d_call: TRBD1; j_call: TRBJ1-1; clone_size: .; v_call: TRBV18; cdr3_nt: TGTGCCAGCTCTCGTCGACAGGGTGAAGGAGCTTTCTTT; cdr3_aa: CASSRRQGEGAFF
d_call: TRBD2; j_call: TRBJ2-7; clone_size: many; v_call: TRBV4-1; cdr3_nt: TGCGCCAGCAGCCAGCCGGGACTAGGATACGAGCAGTACTTC; cdr3_aa: CASSQPGLGYEQYF
d_call: .; j_call: TRBJ1-1; clone_size: once; v_call: TRBV28; cdr3_nt: TGTGCCAGCAGCCTGAGACATACTGAAGCTTTCTTT; cdr3_aa: CASSLRHTEAFF
d_call: TRBD2; j_call: TRBJ2-7; clone_size: .; v_call: TRBV5-1; cdr3_nt: TGCGCCAGCAGCATTATAGCGGGGGCCACCTACGAGCAGTACTTC; cdr3_aa: CASSIIAGATYEQYF
d_call: TRBD2; j_call: TRBJ2-2; clone_size: .; v_call: TRBV7-2; cdr3_nt: TGTGCCAGCAGGCTGGGGGGACTAGGTACCGGGGAGCTGTTTTTT; cdr3_aa: CASRLGGLGTGELFF
d_call: .; j_call: TRBJ2-5; clone_size: .; v_call: TRBV5-1; cdr3_nt: TGCGCCAGCAGCATCGGGACTGAGGGGGAGACCCAGTACTTC; cdr3_aa: CASSIGTEGETQYF
d_call: TRBD2; j_call: TRBJ2-1; clone_size: .; v_call: TRBV7-9; cdr3_nt: TGTGCCAGCCGTTTTCTAGCGGGGGCCTCCCTCTCGGGGGAGCAGTTCTTC; cdr3_aa: CASRFLAGASLSGEQFF
d_call: .; j_call: TRBJ2-5; clone_size: once; v_call: TRBV11-2; cdr3_nt: TGTGCCAGCAGCGCACAAGAGACCCAGTACTTC; cdr3_aa: CASSAQETQYF
d_call: .; j_call: TRBJ1-5; clone_size: .; v_call: TRBV6-6; cdr3_nt: TGTGCCAGCAGTTACTCTCCAGATCTCAGGAATCAGCCCCAGCATTTT; cdr3_aa: CASSYSPDLRNQPQHF
d_call: .; j_call: TRBJ1-3; clone_size: .; v_call: TRBV6-5; cdr3_nt: TGTGCCACTTCCGCCCGCTCTGGAAACACCATATATTTT; cdr3_aa: CATSARSGNTIYF
d_call: TRBD2; j_call: TRBJ2-1; clone_size: .; v_call: TRBV7-2; cdr3_nt: TGTGCCAGCAGCTTAGCGAACAGGGCTAGCGGGAGTGGTAAGAAGCAGTTCTTC; cdr3_aa: CASSLANRASGSGKKQFF
d_call: .; j_call: TRBJ1-3; clone_size: .; v_call: TRBV2; cdr3_nt: TGTGCCAGCAGAGACAGGAACTCTGGAAACACCATATATTTT; cdr3_aa: CASRDRNSGNTIYF
d_call: TRBD1; j_call: TRBJ2-7; clone_size: .; v_call: TRBV10-3; cdr3_nt: TGTGCCACACTAACAGGGGGAAACGAGCAGTACTTC; cdr3_aa: CATLTGGNEQYF
d_call: .; j_call: TRBJ2-2; clone_size: once; v_call: TRBV18; cdr3_nt: TGTGCCAGCTCACCACAACAATCAGCGGCGGCTGCGAACACCGGGGAGCTGTTTTTT; cdr3_aa: CASSPQQSAAAANTGELFF
d_call: .; j_call: TRBJ2-5; clone_size: .; v_call: TRBV7-9; cdr3_nt: TGTGCCAGCAATGGACAGAAACAAGAGACCCAGTACTTC; cdr3_aa: CASNGQKQETQYF
d_call: .; j_call: TRBJ2-5; clone_size: .; v_call: TRBV25-1; cdr3_nt: TGTGCCAGCAGTGAAGGGGGTACGGGAGTTAAAGAGACCCAGTACTTC; cdr3_aa: CASSEGGTGVKETQYF
d_call: .; j_call: TRBJ2-7; clone_size: .; v_call: TRBV18; cdr3_nt: TGTGCCAGCTCAACTGAACAGGGTTACGAGCAGTACTTC; cdr3_aa: CASSTEQGYEQYF
d_call: TRBD2; j_call: TRBJ2-5; clone_size: .; v_call: TRBV5-1; cdr3_nt: TGCGCCAGCACAGAAGGGACTACCCAAGAGACCCAGTACTTC; cdr3_aa: CASTEGTTQETQYF
d_call: .; j_call: TRBJ1-2; clone_size: .; v_call: TRBV6-6; cdr3_nt: TGTGCCAGCACCACGGGACCGCCAAACTATGGCTACACCTTC; cdr3_aa: CASTTGPPNYGYTF
d_call: TRBD1; j_call: TRBJ1-6; clone_size: .; v_call: TRBV7-9; cdr3_nt: TGTGCCAGCAGCTTAGTGTCAGGGGGCGAGTGGTCCTATAATTCACCCCTCCACTTT; cdr3_aa: CASSLVSGGEWSYNSPLHF
d_call: TRBD1; j_call: TRBJ2-4; clone_size: .; v_call: TRBV7-2; cdr3_nt: TGTGCCAGCAGCTTATACCGGGACAGGGCATACTTC; cdr3_aa: CASSLYRDRAYF
d_call: .; j_call: TRBJ1-1; clone_size: .; v_call: TRBV2; cdr3_nt: TGTGCCAGCAACACGGTGAACACTGAAGCTTTCTTT; cdr3_aa: CASNTVNTEAFF
d_call: TRBD1; j_call: TRBJ2-3; clone_size: .; v_call: TRBV29-1; cdr3_nt: TGCAGCGTTGAAGAACAGGGGTCAGATACGCAGTATTTT; cdr3_aa: CSVEEQGSDTQYF
d_call: .; j_call: TRBJ1-4; clone_size: .; v_call: TRBV6-1; cdr3_nt: TGTGCCAGCAGTGCACAGGGATCTAATGAAAAACTGTTTTTT; cdr3_aa: CASSAQGSNEKLFF
d_call: TRBD2; j_call: TRBJ2-3; clone_size: .; v_call: TRBV5-6; cdr3_nt: TGTGCCAGCAGCCAGAAGGGACTAGCGGGCACAGATACGCAGTATTTT; cdr3_aa: CASSQKGLAGTDTQYF
d_call: .; j_call: TRBJ2-1; clone_size: .; v_call: TRBV25-1; cdr3_nt: TGTGCCAGCAGTGCTAGTGGGGGGTCCTACAATGAGCAGTTCTTC; cdr3_aa: CASSASGGSYNEQFF
d_call: .; j_call: TRBJ2-7; clone_size: .; v_call: TRBV14; cdr3_nt: TGTGCCAGCAGCCAAGCGCTCGAGCAGTACTTC; cdr3_aa: CASSQALEQYF
d_call: TRBD1; j_call: TRBJ1-1; clone_size: .; v_call: TRBV7-2; cdr3_nt: TGTGCCAGCAGCTTCGGACAGGCTAGGACTGAAGCTTTCTTT; cdr3_aa: CASSFGQARTEAFF
d_call: TRBD1; j_call: TRBJ1-1; clone_size: once; v_call: TRBV2; cdr3_nt: TGTGCCAGCAACCGACAGGGGACTGAAGCTTTCTTT; cdr3_aa: CASNRQGTEAFF
d_call: .; j_call: TRBJ1-4; clone_size: .; v_call: TRBV4-1; cdr3_nt: TGCGCCAGCAGCCAAGAGGCCCCCAATGAAAAACTGTTTTTT; cdr3_aa: CASSQEAPNEKLFF
d_call: .; j_call: TRBJ2-6; clone_size: .; v_call: TRBV9; cdr3_nt: TGTGCCAGCAGCCTTATTGGGGGGACGCAATACTCTGGGGCCAACGTCCTGACTTTC; cdr3_aa: CASSLIGGTQYSGANVLTF
d_call: .; j_call: TRBJ1-1; clone_size: .; v_call: TRBV19; cdr3_nt: TGTGCCAGTAGTCAGGACCGTGGGAGGGTGAACACTGAAGCTTTCTTT; cdr3_aa: CASSQDRGRVNTEAFF
d_call: .; j_call: TRBJ2-5; clone_size: once; v_call: TRBV7-9; cdr3_nt: TGTGCCAGCAGCGAACGAAACCAAGAGACCCAGTACTTC; cdr3_aa: CASSERNQETQYF
d_call: TRBD1; j_call: TRBJ2-7; clone_size: .; v_call: TRBV5-1; cdr3_nt: TGCGCCAGCAGCCCGGGACAGGGTGGGAACGAGCAGTACTTC; cdr3_aa: CASSPGQGGNEQYF
d_call: TRBD2; j_call: TRBJ2-1; clone_size: .; v_call: TRBV10-3; cdr3_nt: TGTGCCATCAGGGCCGGGACTAGCGGGGGCAATGAGCAGTTCTTC; cdr3_aa: CAIRAGTSGGNEQFF
d_call: .; j_call: TRBJ1-1; clone_size: .; v_call: TRBV19; cdr3_nt: TGTGCCAGTTATCCTGAGAAGAACCGAAACACTGAAGCTTTCTTT; cdr3_aa: CASYPEKNRNTEAFF
d_call: TRBD2; j_call: TRBJ2-5; clone_size: .; v_call: TRBV6-5; cdr3_nt: TGTGCCAGCAGTTACCGGGTAGCGGGACATCAAGAGACCCAGTACTTC; cdr3_aa: CASSYRVAGHQETQYF
d_call: .; j_call: TRBJ2-3; clone_size: .; v_call: TRBV7-2; cdr3_nt: TGTGCCAGCAGCTTACGAGGACGGGCCACAGATACGCAGTATTTT; cdr3_aa: CASSLRGRATDTQYF
d_call: .; j_call: TRBJ1-3; clone_size: .; v_call: TRBV2; cdr3_nt: TGTGCCAGCAGTGAGGAAGCCAGGGCTGGAAACACCATATATTTT; cdr3_aa: CASSEEARAGNTIYF
d_call: TRBD1; j_call: TRBJ1-6; clone_size: once; v_call: TRBV11-2; cdr3_nt: TGTGCCAGCAGCTTAGATAACAGGGGCCCCTCCTATAATTCACCCCTCCACTTT; cdr3_aa: CASSLDNRGPSYNSPLHF
d_call: TRBD1; j_call: TRBJ2-5; clone_size: .; v_call: TRBV19; cdr3_nt: TGTGCCAGTAGTACGGCGTCTCGGACAGGGCAAGAGACCCAGTACTTC; cdr3_aa: CASSTASRTGQETQYF
d_call: .; j_call: TRBJ1-2; clone_size: .; v_call: TRBV7-9; cdr3_nt: TGTGCCAGCAGCTTAGGTGGTTCTAACTATGGCTACACCTTC; cdr3_aa: CASSLGGSNYGYTF
d_call: TRBD1; j_call: TRBJ2-7; clone_size: .; v_call: TRBV5-1; cdr3_nt: TGCGCCAGCAGCGCCGGGACAGGGGCCTACGAGCAGTACTTC; cdr3_aa: CASSAGTGAYEQYF
d_call: .; j_call: TRBJ2-3; clone_size: .; v_call: TRBV9; cdr3_nt: TGTGCCAGCAGACGGGTGATAGATACGCAGTATTTT; cdr3_aa: CASRRVIDTQYF
d_call: .; j_call: TRBJ2-1; clone_size: .; v_call: TRBV7-9; cdr3_nt: TGTGCCAGCAGCTTAGATCTGGCGTTCCATGAGCAGTTCTTC; cdr3_aa: CASSLDLAFHEQFF
d_call: .; j_call: TRBJ1-1; clone_size: .; v_call: TRBV7-9; cdr3_nt: TGTGCCAGCAGCTTGGGAGGGAGTACTGAAGCTTTCTTT; cdr3_aa: CASSLGGSTEAFF
d_call: .; j_call: TRBJ1-5; clone_size: once; v_call: TRBV7-2; cdr3_nt: TGTGCCAGCAGCTTAAGGGGAACAGGGACCTGGCAGCCCCAGCATTTT; cdr3_aa: CASSLRGTGTWQPQHF
d_call: .; j_call: TRBJ2-7; clone_size: .; v_call: TRBV11-2; cdr3_nt: TGTGCCAGCAGCTTAGACGGACGAGGGATTGTAAGCTACGAGCAGTACTTC; cdr3_aa: CASSLDGRGIVSYEQYF
d_call: .; j_call: TRBJ2-7; clone_size: .; v_call: TRBV10-3; cdr3_nt: TGTGCCACCTCCCGGGAAGGGCCCTACGAGCAGTACTTC; cdr3_aa: CATSREGPYEQYF
d_call: TRBD2; j_call: TRBJ2-2; clone_size: .; v_call: TRBV5-1; cdr3_nt: TGCGCCAGCAGCTTGGGACTAGCGGGAAACACCGGGGAGCTGTTTTTT; cdr3_aa: CASSLGLAGNTGELFF